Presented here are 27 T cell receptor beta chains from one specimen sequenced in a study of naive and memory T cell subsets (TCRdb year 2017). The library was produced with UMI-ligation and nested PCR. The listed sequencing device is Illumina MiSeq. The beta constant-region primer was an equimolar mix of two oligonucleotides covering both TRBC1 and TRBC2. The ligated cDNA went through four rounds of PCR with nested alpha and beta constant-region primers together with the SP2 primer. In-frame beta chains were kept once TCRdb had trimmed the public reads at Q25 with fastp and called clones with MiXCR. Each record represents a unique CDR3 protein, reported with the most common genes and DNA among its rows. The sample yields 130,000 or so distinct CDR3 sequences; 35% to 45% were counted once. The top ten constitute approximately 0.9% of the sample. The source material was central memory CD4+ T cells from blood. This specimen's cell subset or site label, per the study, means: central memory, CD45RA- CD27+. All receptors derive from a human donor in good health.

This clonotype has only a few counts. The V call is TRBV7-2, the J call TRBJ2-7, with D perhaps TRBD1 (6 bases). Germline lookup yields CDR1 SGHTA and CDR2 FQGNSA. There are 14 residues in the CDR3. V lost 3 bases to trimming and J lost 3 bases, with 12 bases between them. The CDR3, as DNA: TGTGCCAGCAGCTTCCACCGGGACATCTACGAGCAGTACTTC. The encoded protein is CASSFHRDIYEQYF. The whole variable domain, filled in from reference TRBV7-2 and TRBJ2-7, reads GAGVSQSPSNKVTEKGKDVELRCDPISGHTALYWYRQSLGQGLEFLIYFQGNSAPDKSGLPSDRFSAERTGGSVSTLTIQRTQQEDSAVYLCASSFHRDIYEQYFGPGTRLTVT.

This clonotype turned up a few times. The CDR3 spells CASSRSGTQETQYF. The CDR3 DNA follows: TGTGCCAGCAGCCGAAGCGGGACCCAAGAGACCCAGTACTTC. V and J are TRBV11-3 and TRBJ2-5, with 7 bases matching TRBD2. The germline gives CDR1 SGHNT, CDR2 YENEEA. Trimming cost V 5 bases and J 1 base; bases outside gene matches: 4. The CDR3 length is 14 residues.

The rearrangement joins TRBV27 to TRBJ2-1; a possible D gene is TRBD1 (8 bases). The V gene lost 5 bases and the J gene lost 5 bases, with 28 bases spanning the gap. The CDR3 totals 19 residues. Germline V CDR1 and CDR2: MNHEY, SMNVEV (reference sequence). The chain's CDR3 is CASSLPRSGGGSAHNEQFF. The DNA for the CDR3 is TGTGCCAGCAGTCTACCCCGGTCAGGGGGCGGGAGCGCCCACAATGAGCAGTTCTTC.

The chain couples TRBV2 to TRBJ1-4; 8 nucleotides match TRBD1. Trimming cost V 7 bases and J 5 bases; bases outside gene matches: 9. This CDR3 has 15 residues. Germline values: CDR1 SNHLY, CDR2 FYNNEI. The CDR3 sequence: CASIYGQGGNEKLFF. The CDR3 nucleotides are TGTGCCAGCATTTATGGACAGGGAGGAAATGAAAAACTGTTTTTT.

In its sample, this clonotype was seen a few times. CDR3 region: CSATHMSTEAFF. The CDR3 nucleotides read TGCAGTGCTACGCACATGAGCACTGAAGCTTTCTTT. This rearrangement joins TRBV20-1 to TRBJ1-1; D remains ambiguous. CDR1 is DFQATT and CDR2 is SNEGSKA in the germline V gene (reference sequence). Trimming took off 4 bases at V and 4 bases at J, with 10 bases between the two ends. The CDR3 contains 12 residues.

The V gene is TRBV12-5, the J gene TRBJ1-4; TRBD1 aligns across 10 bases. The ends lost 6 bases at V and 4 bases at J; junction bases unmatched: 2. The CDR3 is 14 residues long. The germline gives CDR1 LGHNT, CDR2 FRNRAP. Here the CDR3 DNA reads TGTGCTAGTGGACGGACAGGGGGTAATGAAAAACTGTTTTTT. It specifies CASGRTGGNEKLFF. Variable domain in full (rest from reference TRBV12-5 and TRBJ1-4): DARVTQTPRHKVTEMGQEVTMRCQPILGHNTVFWYRQTMMQGLELLAYFRNRAPLDDSGMPKDRFSAEMPDATLATLKIQPSEPRDSAVYFCASGRTGGNEKLFFGSGTQLSVL.

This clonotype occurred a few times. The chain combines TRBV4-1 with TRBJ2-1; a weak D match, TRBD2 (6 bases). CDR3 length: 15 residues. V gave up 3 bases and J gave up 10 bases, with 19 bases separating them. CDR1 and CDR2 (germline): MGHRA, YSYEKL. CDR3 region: CASSHLTGRGWEQFF. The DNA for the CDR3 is TGCGCCAGCAGCCATCTAACCGGTCGGGGGTGGGAGCAGTTCTTC.

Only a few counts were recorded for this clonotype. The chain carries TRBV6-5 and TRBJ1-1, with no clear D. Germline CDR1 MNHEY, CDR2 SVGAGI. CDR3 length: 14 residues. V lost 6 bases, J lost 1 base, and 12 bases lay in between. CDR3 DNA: TGTGCCAGCAGCCCAGACACCTGGAACACTGAAGCTTTCTTT. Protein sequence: CASSPDTWNTEAFF.

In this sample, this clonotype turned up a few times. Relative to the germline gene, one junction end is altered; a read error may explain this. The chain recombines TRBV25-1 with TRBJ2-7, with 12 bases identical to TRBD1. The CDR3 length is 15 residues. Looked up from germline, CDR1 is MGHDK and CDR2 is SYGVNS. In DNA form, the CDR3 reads TGTGCCAGCAGTCCCCCCCCCGGGACAGGGGGCGTACCAGGCTTC. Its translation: CASSPPPGTGGVPGF.

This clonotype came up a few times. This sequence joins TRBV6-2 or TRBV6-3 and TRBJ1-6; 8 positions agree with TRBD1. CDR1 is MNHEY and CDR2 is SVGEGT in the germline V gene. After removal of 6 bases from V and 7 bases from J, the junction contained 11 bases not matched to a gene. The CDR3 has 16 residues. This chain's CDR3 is CASRSTDRGENSPLHF. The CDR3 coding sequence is TGTGCCAGCAGATCTACAGACAGGGGAGAGAATTCACCCCTCCACTTT.

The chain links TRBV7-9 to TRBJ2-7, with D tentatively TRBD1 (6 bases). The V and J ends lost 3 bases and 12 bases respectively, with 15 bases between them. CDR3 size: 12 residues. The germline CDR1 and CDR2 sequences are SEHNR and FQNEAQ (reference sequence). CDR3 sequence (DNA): TGTGCCAGCAGCTTCGGACAGAGGGATCCGTACTTC. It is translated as CASSFGQRDPYF. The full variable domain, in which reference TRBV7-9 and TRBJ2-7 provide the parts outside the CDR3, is DTGVSQNPRHKITKRGQNVTFRCDPISEHNRLYWYRQTLGQGPEFLTYFQNEAQLEKSRLLSDRFSAERPKGSFSTLEIQRTEQGDSAMYLCASSFGQRDPYFGPGTRLTVT.

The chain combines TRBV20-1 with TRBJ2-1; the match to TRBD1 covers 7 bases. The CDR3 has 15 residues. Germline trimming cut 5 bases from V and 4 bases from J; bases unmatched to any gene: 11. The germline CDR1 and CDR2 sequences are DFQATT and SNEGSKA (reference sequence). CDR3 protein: CSAGDSKSVYNEQFF. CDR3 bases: TGCAGTGCTGGGGACAGTAAGTCAGTTTACAATGAGCAGTTCTTC.

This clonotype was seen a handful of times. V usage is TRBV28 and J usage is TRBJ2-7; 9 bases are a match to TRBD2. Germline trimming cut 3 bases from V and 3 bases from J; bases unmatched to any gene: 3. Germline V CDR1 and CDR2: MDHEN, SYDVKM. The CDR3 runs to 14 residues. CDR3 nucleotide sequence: TGTGCCAGCAGTTTGCCTAGCGGGGACTACGAGCAGTACTTC. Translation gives CASSLPSGDYEQYF.

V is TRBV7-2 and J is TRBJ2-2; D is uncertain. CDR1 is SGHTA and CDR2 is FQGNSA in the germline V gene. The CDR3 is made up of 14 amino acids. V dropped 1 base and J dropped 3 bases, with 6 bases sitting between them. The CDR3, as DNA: TGTGCCAGCAGCTTAGGACTGTACACCGGGGAGCTGTTTTTT. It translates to CASSLGLYTGELFF.

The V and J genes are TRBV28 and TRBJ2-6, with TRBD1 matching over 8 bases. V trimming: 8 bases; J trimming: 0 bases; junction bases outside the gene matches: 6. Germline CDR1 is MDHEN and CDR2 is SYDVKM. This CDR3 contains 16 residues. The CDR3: CASGGQGFSGANVLTF. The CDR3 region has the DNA TGTGCCAGCGGCGGACAGGGATTCTCTGGGGCCAACGTCCTGACTTTC.

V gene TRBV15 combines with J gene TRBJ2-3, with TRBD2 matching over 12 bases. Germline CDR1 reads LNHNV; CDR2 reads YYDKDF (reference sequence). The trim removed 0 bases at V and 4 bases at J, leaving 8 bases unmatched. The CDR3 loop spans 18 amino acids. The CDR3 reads CATSRDGLAGGPADTQYF. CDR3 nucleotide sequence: TGTGCCACCAGCAGAGATGGGCTAGCGGGAGGGCCCGCAGATACGCAGTATTTT.

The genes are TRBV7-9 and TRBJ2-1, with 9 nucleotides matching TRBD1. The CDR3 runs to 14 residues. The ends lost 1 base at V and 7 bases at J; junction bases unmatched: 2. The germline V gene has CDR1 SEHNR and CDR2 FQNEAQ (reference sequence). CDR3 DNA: TGTGCCAGCAGCTTAGGACAGGGGGATAATGAGCAGTTCTTC. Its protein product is CASSLGQGDNEQFF.

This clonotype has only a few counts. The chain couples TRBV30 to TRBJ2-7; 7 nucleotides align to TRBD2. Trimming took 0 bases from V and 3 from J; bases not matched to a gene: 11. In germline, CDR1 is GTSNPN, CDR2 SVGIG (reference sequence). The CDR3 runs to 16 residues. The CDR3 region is CAWSVRSPSGRYEQYF. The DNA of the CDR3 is TGTGCCTGGAGTGTAAGGTCGCCTAGCGGCCGCTACGAGCAGTACTTC.

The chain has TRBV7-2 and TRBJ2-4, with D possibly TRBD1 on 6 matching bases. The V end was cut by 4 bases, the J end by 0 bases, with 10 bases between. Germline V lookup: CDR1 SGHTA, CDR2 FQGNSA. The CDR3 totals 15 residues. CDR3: CASSSDRLAKNIQYF. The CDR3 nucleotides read TGTGCCAGCAGCTCGGACAGACTAGCCAAAAACATTCAGTACTTC. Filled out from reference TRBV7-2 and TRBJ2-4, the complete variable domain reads GAGVSQSPSNKVTEKGKDVELRCDPISGHTALYWYRQSLGQGLEFLIYFQGNSAPDKSGLPSDRFSAERTGGSVSTLTIQRTQQEDSAVYLCASSSDRLAKNIQYFGAGTRLSVL.

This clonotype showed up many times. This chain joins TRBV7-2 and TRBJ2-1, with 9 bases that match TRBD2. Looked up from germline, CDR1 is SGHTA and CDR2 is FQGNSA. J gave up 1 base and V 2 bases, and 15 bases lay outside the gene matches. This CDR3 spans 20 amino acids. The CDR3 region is CASSLRAGAGGSWSYNEQFF. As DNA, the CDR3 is TGTGCCAGCAGCTTACGCGCGGGGGCGGGAGGGAGTTGGTCCTACAATGAGCAGTTCTTC.

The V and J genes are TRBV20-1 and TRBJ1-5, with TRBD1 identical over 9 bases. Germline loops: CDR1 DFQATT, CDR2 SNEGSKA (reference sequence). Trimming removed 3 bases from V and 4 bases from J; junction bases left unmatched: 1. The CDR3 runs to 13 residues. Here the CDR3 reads CSASGTGNQPQHF. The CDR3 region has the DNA TGCAGTGCTAGCGGGACAGGGAATCAGCCCCAGCATTTT.

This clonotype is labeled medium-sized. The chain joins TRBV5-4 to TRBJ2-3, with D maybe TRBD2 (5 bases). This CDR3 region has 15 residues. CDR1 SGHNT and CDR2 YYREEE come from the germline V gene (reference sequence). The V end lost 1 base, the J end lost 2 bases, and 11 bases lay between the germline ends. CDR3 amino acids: CASSLSSGSTDTQYF. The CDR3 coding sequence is TGTGCCAGCAGCTTGTCGAGCGGTTCCACAGATACGCAGTATTTT.

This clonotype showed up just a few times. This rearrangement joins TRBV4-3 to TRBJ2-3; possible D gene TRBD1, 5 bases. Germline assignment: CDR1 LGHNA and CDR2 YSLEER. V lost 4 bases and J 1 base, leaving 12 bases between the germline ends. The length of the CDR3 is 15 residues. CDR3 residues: CASSPRTIRTDTQYF. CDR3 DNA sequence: TGCGCCAGCAGCCCCCGGACAATTCGCACAGATACGCAGTATTTT.

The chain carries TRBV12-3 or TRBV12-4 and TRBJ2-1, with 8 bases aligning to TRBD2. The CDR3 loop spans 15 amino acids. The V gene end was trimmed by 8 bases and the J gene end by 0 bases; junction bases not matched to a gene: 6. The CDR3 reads CASLSGTSSYNEQFF. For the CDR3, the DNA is TGTGCCAGCCTGTCTGGGACTAGCTCCTACAATGAGCAGTTCTTC.

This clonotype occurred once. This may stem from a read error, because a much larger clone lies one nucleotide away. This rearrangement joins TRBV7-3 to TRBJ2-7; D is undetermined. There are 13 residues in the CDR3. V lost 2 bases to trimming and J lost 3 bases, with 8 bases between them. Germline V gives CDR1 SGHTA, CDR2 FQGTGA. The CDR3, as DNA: TGTGCCAGCAGCTTAGCGCCTGACTACGAGCAGTACTTC. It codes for CASSLAPDYEQYF.

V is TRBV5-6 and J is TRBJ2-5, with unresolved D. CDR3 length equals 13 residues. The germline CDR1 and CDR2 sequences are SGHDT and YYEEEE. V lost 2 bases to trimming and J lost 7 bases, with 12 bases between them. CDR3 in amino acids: CASSFQGQATQYF. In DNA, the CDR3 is TGTGCCAGCAGCTTCCAAGGTCAGGCGACCCAGTACTTC.

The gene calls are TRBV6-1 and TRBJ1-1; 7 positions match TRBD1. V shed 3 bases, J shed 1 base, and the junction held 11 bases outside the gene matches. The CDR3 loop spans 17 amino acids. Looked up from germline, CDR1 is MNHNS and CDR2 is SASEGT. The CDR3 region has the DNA TGTGCCAGCAGTGAGATGCTACAGGGGATGGGGAACACTGAAGCTTTCTTT. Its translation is CASSEMLQGMGNTEAFF.